This T cell receptor beta chain was profiled in a study of regulatory T cells in long-lasting Graves disease. Study as a whole: Antithyroid drugs had been taken under 3 months by newly diagnosed Graves' patients. The study, taken as a whole, reports: Persistent-disease Graves' patients showed less TCR diversity than new cases. There was favoring of TRBV28, TRBJ1-2 and TRBJ2-5 in persistent disease.

As to time point: newly diagnosed GD, antithyroid drugs for less than 3 months. Extracted PBMC RNA gave rise to the TCR library. V shed 1 base, J shed 7 bases, and the junction held 4 bases outside the gene matches. The CDR3 covers 14 residues. The germline gives CDR1 SGHRS, CDR2 YFSETQ. The sample holds many counts of this clonotype. The target antigen is unknown. Relying on iRepertoire HTBI primers and Arm-PCR of CDR3 regions, the team built TCR beta libraries. In TCRdb, the multiplex PCR reads were re-called with MiXCR into one record per CDR3 protein. Seen here are around 400,000 distinct CDR3 sequences, roughly 10% observed once, and the top ten hold 18%. The data were also submitted as part of a second study, on T cells in Graves' hyperthyroidism and ophthalmopathy. According to that study: It was considered stable Graves' hyperthyroidism when ophthalmopathy did not progress within 18 months.

Material: peripheral blood mononuclear cells (PBMCs), obtained at new diagnosis, from a patient treated with antithyroid drugs. The J gene is TRBJ2-2, the V gene TRBV5-1, with 7 bases matching TRBD1. The receptor comes from a woman aged 18 to 35 with Graves disease. This CDR3 reads CASSLSYRGGELFF. CDR3 nucleotides: TGCGCCAGCAGCTTGTCCTACAGGGGCGGGGAGCTGTTTTTT.